The rows below give T cell receptor beta chains drawn from one sample of a study of response to subunit inactivated influenza vaccine. TCRdb called the RT-PCR reads again in MiXCR, with one record for every CDR3 protein. The sample lists about 540,000 distinct CDR3 sequences; approximately 22% were seen once. The sample also formed part of further work on T cells expressing NK-cell markers.

The sequencing here drew on CD4+ T cells sorted from PBMCs, taken 11 to 12 days after vaccination. The receptors derive from a man over 45 who received an inactivated influenza vaccine. Each CDR3 is given with its conserved first and last residue. Some rows have no size entry. The others give once, few or many, or a class for an expanded clone.

v_gene | abundance | CDR3aa
TRBV29-1 | few | CSVGDLGGQPQHF
TRBV12-3/TRBV12-4 | NA | CASSPSGRAPGELFF
TRBV7-8 | NA | CASSSTGILNSPLHF
TRBV7-9 | few | CASNRNSGTDTQYF
TRBV29-1 | NA | CSVDRINTEAFF
TRBV27 | many | CASSGLAGELFF
TRBV10-3 | few | CAISEPLGEQFF
TRBV20-1 | few | CSATDFLAGGPYTQYF
TRBV5-1 | NA | CASARAGTQSTDTQYF
TRBV6-1 | many | CASTRAGGYNEQFF
TRBV3-1 | NA | CASSLSSGEQFF
TRBV7-3 | few | CASSLTRGAHNEQFF
TRBV10-3 | NA | CAISESTSGRNTQYF
TRBV12-3/TRBV12-4 | few | CASREVAGLSSPLHF
TRBV15 | NA | CATSRDLGRAVGDEQFF
TRBV7-9 | few | CASNPGQGFETQYF
TRBV20-1 | few | CSAGSMVRYEQYF
TRBV7-8 | few | CASSLVSASVHNEQFF
TRBV2 | few | CASRTGTGFYEQYF
TRBV11-2 | few | CASSPSQGETQYF
TRBV24-1 | NA | CATSLRGGQRQETQYF
TRBV28 | few | CASRYIKGTGRTGELFF
TRBV7-8 | many | CASSLASGGPYEQYF
TRBV28 | NA | CASIAGQGARGQPQHF
TRBV20-1 | NA | CSAISRGRGLYEQYF
TRBV3-1 | NA | CASSQDRKAPQHF
TRBV6-2/TRBV6-3 | NA | CAKIAGDSYEQYF
TRBV20-1 | few | CSAPDGTSIGGLTQYF
TRBV20-1 | NA | CSANRVPVTDTQYF
TRBV5-6 | few | CASSLGPPGGANTGELFF
TRBV7-2 | NA | CASSPTTGYNGYTF
TRBV6-5 | NA | CASSWAVSETQYF
TRBV7-2 | NA | CASSLAEASSYNEQFF
TRBV12-3/TRBV12-4 | NA | CASSFLRSDNEQFF
TRBV12-3/TRBV12-4 | few | CASSSLTTFEAFF
TRBV7-3 | NA | CASSLNLAGDAGELFF
TRBV11-2 | few | CASSLTPAPNTEAFF
TRBV5-6 | NA | CASTRPGGNEQFF
TRBV28 | NA | CASSIHPPDYNEQFF
TRBV7-9 | few | CASSLAGTSGGYTF
TRBV7-2 | NA | CASSLAGKTGTRPASTDTQYF
TRBV29-1 | NA | CSARRDRVGYEQYF
TRBV4-3 | few | CASSQGVDRLGETQYF
TRBV20-1 | NA | CSASPGQGNRNEQYF
TRBV18 | NA | CASSPGRGVGGNQPQHF
TRBV12-3/TRBV12-4 | NA | CASSLWLGKGTDTQYF
TRBV6-2/TRBV6-3 | many | CASSYSGIDGYTF
TRBV12-3/TRBV12-4 | few | CASSLAGAYSNQPQHF
TRBV5-1 | NA | CASSLAIPGQGKNEQFF
TRBV4-3 | many | CASSHEYPGHSTDTQYF
TRBV20-1 | NA | CSAAVRTKLSNQPQHF
TRBV5-1 | NA | CASSPWTSGALYNEQFF
TRBV5-1 | few | CATSFNTGELFF
TRBV12-3/TRBV12-4 | few | CASSSWQGLGYGYTF
TRBV7-9 | few | CASSYTGGPQHF